Listed here are 17 T cell receptor beta chains from one sample, sequenced in a study of blood T cell repertoires in COVID-19. Some clones are missing from TCRdb's copy, which holds only in-frame ones; the method was immunoSEQ multiplex PCR. The repertoire consists of some 200,000 clones, with around 80% occurring once and the leading ten covering roughly 18%. The sequencing sample was made of peripheral blood. The receptors originated from a woman older than 75 with active or convalescent COVID-19.

V is TRBV7-9 and J is TRBJ2-2, with D tentatively TRBD1 (6 bases). This CDR3 is built from 16 residues. V shed 1 base and J shed 3 bases, with 12 bases lying between them. From germline, CDR1 is SEHNR and CDR2 FQNEAQ (reference sequence). The CDR3 DNA follows: TGTGCCAGCAGCTTAGGCCGCGGACAGTACACCGGGGAGCTGTTTTTT. This sequence encodes CASSLGRGQYTGELFF.

The rearrangement links TRBV19 to TRBJ2-1; TRBD2 matches 10 bases. Looked up from germline, CDR1 is LNHDA and CDR2 is SQIVND (reference sequence). This CDR3 spans 15 amino acids. The ends lost 6 bases at V and 9 bases at J; junction bases unmatched: 11. The CDR3 is CASRSAGGRFIEQFF. In DNA form, the CDR3 reads TGTGCCAGTAGATCAGCGGGGGGGCGATTTATTGAGCAGTTCTTC.

This clone was seen a handful of times. The chain uses TRBV27 and TRBJ2-2; D may be TRBD2 (6 bases). Germline CDR1 MNHEY, CDR2 SMNVEV (reference sequence). V gave up 2 bases and J gave up 5 bases, with 15 bases separating them. The CDR3 has 16 amino acids. The CDR3 loop reads CASSLNGGTRTGELFF. The CDR3 bases are TGTGCCAGCAGTTTAAATGGCGGGACGAGGACCGGGGAGCTGTTTTTT.

The V and J genes are TRBV6-1 and TRBJ2-7; TRBD1 matches 9 bases. Germline CDR1 MNHNS, CDR2 SASEGT. Trimming removed 4 bases from V and 1 base from J; junction bases left unmatched: 17. This CDR3 spans 19 amino acids. CDR3 loop: CASSAQTGGASRRSYEQYF. CDR3 bases: TGTGCCAGCAGTGCCCAGACAGGGGGGGCATCAAGGCGATCCTACGAGCAGTACTTC.

This clone was seen only once. The chain combines TRBV7-9 with TRBJ1-2; D may be TRBD1 (6 bases). CDR3 size: 18 residues. The V gene's germline CDR1 is SEHNR and CDR2 FQNEAQ (reference sequence). Trimming removed 5 bases from V and 2 bases from J, with 24 bases in between. The CDR3 region is CASSQKTKQGILNYGYTF. DNA of the CDR3: TGTGCCAGCAGCCAGAAAACCAAACAGGGTATATTAAACTATGGCTACACCTTC.

This clone was detected a few times. V gene TRBV7-2 combines with J gene TRBJ2-1, with 10 nucleotides matching TRBD2. Germline assignment: CDR1 SGHTA and CDR2 FQGNSA. The CDR3 has 16 residues. V trimming: 4 bases; J trimming: 5 bases; junction bases outside the gene matches: 8. The CDR3: CASSSQGLARHNEQFF. Written as DNA, the CDR3 is TGTGCCAGCAGCTCCCAGGGACTAGCGCGGCACAATGAGCAGTTCTTC. The full variable domain, in which reference TRBV7-2 and TRBJ2-1 provide the parts outside the CDR3, is GAGVSQSPSNKVTEKGKDVELRCDPISGHTALYWYRQSLGQGLEFLIYFQGNSAPDKSGLPSDRFSAERTGGSVSTLTIQRTQQEDSAVYLCASSSQGLARHNEQFFGPGTRLTVL.

The rearrangement uses TRBV15 and TRBJ2-1; 8 nucleotides agree with TRBD2. V shed 5 bases and J 10 bases; nucleotides not matched to a gene: 19. There are 17 residues in the CDR3. Per germline, CDR1 LNHNV and CDR2 YYDKDF (reference sequence). The CDR3 coding sequence is TGTGCCACCAGCGTTAGGAGGCTAGCGGGTAAACTGGGGGAGCAGTTCTTC. Translating gives CATSVRRLAGKLGEQFF.

This sequence joins TRBV18 and TRBJ2-2, with 12 bases identical to TRBD1. The J segment lost 2 bases and the V segment lost 3 bases, leaving 4 bases of the junction unmatched. CDR1 KGHSH and CDR2 LQKENI come from the germline V gene. The CDR3 totals 17 residues. The CDR3 coding sequence is TGTGCCAGCTCACCGGGGACAGGGGGCACTAACACCGGGGAGCTGTTTTTT. It is translated as CASSPGTGGTNTGELFF.

The chain employs TRBV18 and TRBJ2-1, with 8 positions matching TRBD1. The V segment lost 3 bases and the J segment 0 bases; nucleotides outside the gene matches: 4. The CDR3 contains 16 residues. Germline V gene data show CDR1 as KGHSH and CDR2 as LQKENI. CDR3 in DNA: TGTGCCAGCTCACCCGGACAGGGACGCTCCTACAATGAGCAGTTCTTC. It codes for CASSPGQGRSYNEQFF.

The V call is TRBV12-5, the J call TRBJ2-1; 10 nucleotides line up with TRBD2. CDR1 and CDR2 (germline): LGHNT, FRNRAP. J lost 8 bases, V lost 5 bases, and 3 bases had no gene match. The CDR3 extends over 13 amino acids. CDR3 sequence: CASGPLAGDEQFF. The CDR3, as DNA: TGTGCTAGTGGTCCTCTAGCGGGAGATGAGCAGTTCTTC.

The chain has TRBV2 and TRBJ1-3, with 8 bases matching TRBD1. The V and J ends lost 7 bases and 4 bases, in that order; junction bases with no gene match: 9. CDR1 and CDR2 (germline): SNHLY, FYNNEI. The CDR3 sequence is 15 residues long. Written as DNA, the CDR3 is TGTGCCAGCATGAGAGGACAGGGCTTGGGAAACACCATATATTTT. It codes for CASMRGQGLGNTIYF.

The V gene is TRBV6-2 or TRBV6-3, the J gene TRBJ2-1, with 10 nucleotides matching TRBD2. V shed 6 bases and J 2 bases; nucleotides not matched to a gene: 7. There are 16 residues in the CDR3. The V gene's germline CDR1 is MNHEY and CDR2 SVGEGT. The CDR3 DNA follows: TGTGCCAGCAGCCCCGATAGCGGGGGGCCCTACAATGAGCAGTTCTTC. Protein: CASSPDSGGPYNEQFF.

V and J are TRBV7-2 and TRBJ2-4, with 12 bases lining up with TRBD2. In germline, CDR1 is SGHTA, CDR2 FQGNSA. V lost 4 bases, J lost 9 bases, and 4 bases stayed unmatched. The CDR3 is 14 amino acids. The CDR3 protein is CASSSTSGSPIQYF. The DNA for the CDR3 is TGTGCCAGCAGCTCGACTAGCGGGAGCCCCATTCAGTACTTC.

The rearrangement joins TRBV5-1 to TRBJ2-1; TRBD1 might be the D (6 bases). V lost 0 bases and J 7 bases, leaving 17 bases between the germline ends. CDR3 length: 16 amino acids. CDR1 and CDR2 from the germline V gene are SGHRS and YFSETQ. DNA of the CDR3: TGCGCCAGCAGCTTGGAGGGCGGTAGGGGGTTTAATGAGCAGTTCTTC. It specifies CASSLEGGRGFNEQFF.

The rearrangement links TRBV5-5 to TRBJ2-3, with 10 bases that match TRBD2. The CDR3 spans 15 residues. Germline values: CDR1 SGHKS, CDR2 YYEKEE (reference sequence). Losses at the gene ends were 3 bases for V and 3 bases for J; bases not matched to a gene: 4. CDR3 amino acids: CASSSPSGSTDTQYF. The DNA for the CDR3 is TGTGCCAGCAGCTCCCCTAGCGGGAGTACAGATACGCAGTATTTT.

CDR3 bases: TGTGCCAGCAGCCGAGGGACAGACTATAATGAAAAACTGTTTTTT. Its translation is CASSRGTDYNEKLFF. This chain connects TRBV7-6 to TRBJ1-4; 7 nucleotides agree with TRBD1. Per germline, CDR1 SGHVS and CDR2 FNYEAQ. The CDR3 has 15 amino acids. J lost 4 bases, V lost 5 bases, and 7 bases had no gene match.

The V and J genes are TRBV15 and TRBJ1-2, with TRBD1 identical over 9 bases. The CDR3 totals 13 residues. Germline CDR1 LNHNV, CDR2 YYDKDF (reference sequence). After removal of 0 bases from V and 13 bases from J, the junction contained 6 bases not matched to a gene. The CDR3 sequence: CATSRDRDRASTF. CDR3 nucleotide sequence: TGTGCCACCAGCAGAGACCGGGACAGGGCATCCACCTTC.